This entry lists 24 T cell receptor beta chains sequenced from one sample in a study of identical twins. Using its own MiXCR run on the 5' RACE reads, TCRdb lists one record per CDR3 protein. The repertoire holds 1.5 million to 2 million distinct CDR3 sequences, less than 40% seen once, with under 0.35% in the top ten. The sequencing input was cord blood. The source of these receptors is a newborn girl in good health.

V gene TRBV12-3 or TRBV12-4 combines with J gene TRBJ2-3, with 16 bases that match TRBD2. The CDR3 totals 18 residues. After removal of 2 bases from V and 4 bases from J, the junction contained 6 bases not matched to a gene. The CDR3 reads CASSLKGLAGGPADTQYF. Written as DNA, the CDR3 is TGTGCCAGCAGTTTAAAGGGACTAGCGGGAGGGCCGGCAGATACGCAGTATTTT.

The V and J genes are TRBV3-1 and TRBJ2-5, with TRBD2 matching 8 bases. V shed 1 base and J 5 bases; nucleotides not matched to a gene: 9. The CDR3 covers 16 residues. Looked up from germline, CDR1 is LGHDT and CDR2 is YNNKEL (reference sequence). CDR3: CASSQVKRELGETQYF. CDR3 bases: TGTGCCAGCAGCCAAGTCAAGCGGGAGCTCGGGGAGACCCAGTACTTC.

This clonotype has a handful of counts. The chain has TRBV28 and TRBJ2-7; the D is unclear. Trimming left V 1 base short and J 0 bases short, with 13 bases between. The CDR3 totals 16 residues. From germline, CDR1 is MDHEN and CDR2 SYDVKM. CDR3 nucleotide sequence: TGTGCCAGCAGTTTATCCCCACGTGTATTCTCCTACGAGCAGTACTTC. Translated: CASSLSPRVFSYEQYF. The whole variable domain, filled in from reference TRBV28 and TRBJ2-7, reads DVKVTQSSRYLVKRTGEKVFLECVQDMDHENMFWYRQDPGLGLRLIYFSYDVKMKEKGDIPEGYSVSREKKERFSLILESASTNQTSMYLCASSLSPRVFSYEQYFGPGTRLTVT.

V is TRBV2 and J is TRBJ1-5; D might be TRBD1 (6 bases). Between the trimmed V and J ends, which lost 8 bases and 4 bases, there was a span of 15 bases. Looked up from germline, CDR1 is SNHLY and CDR2 is FYNNEI. The CDR3 contains 14 residues. CDR3 sequence: CASDKTGINQPQHF. As DNA, the CDR3 is TGTGCCAGCGACAAGACAGGAATTAATCAGCCCCAGCATTTT.

In its sample, this clonotype was seen a few times. The chain combines TRBV28 with TRBJ1-2; D perhaps matches TRBD1 (5 bases). V was trimmed by 11 bases and J by 5 bases, leaving 18 bases between them. CDR3 length: 13 amino acids. The germline V gene has CDR1 MDHEN and CDR2 SYDVKM. The DNA of the CDR3 is TGTGCCGAAGAAGCTGATGGGGGATATGGCTACACCTTC. Translating gives CAEEADGGYGYTF.

The J gene is TRBJ1-2, the V gene TRBV24-1; possible D gene TRBD1, 6 bases. The CDR3 sequence is 16 residues long. The germline V gene encodes CDR1 KGHDR and CDR2 SFDVKD. Trimming left V 1 base short and J 4 bases short, with 15 bases between. CDR3 region: CATSDFRLQGGYGYTF. In DNA form, the CDR3 reads TGTGCCACCAGTGATTTCCGGCTACAGGGAGGCTATGGCTACACCTTC.

The chain combines TRBV24-1 with TRBJ1-1; no definite D call. Germline V CDR1 and CDR2: KGHDR, SFDVKD. V lost 7 bases, J lost 3 bases, and 5 bases lay in between. The CDR3 has 11 amino acids. CDR3 sequence (DNA): TGTGCCACCAGGAAGTACACTGAAGCTTTCTTT. Translation: CATRKYTEAFF.

V and J are TRBV11-2 and TRBJ2-1; weak D call: TRBD2 (6 bases). Matching the DNA end better, TRBJ2-7 makes the J call doubtful. The CDR3 is made up of 15 amino acids. Germline loops: CDR1 SGHAT, CDR2 FQNNGV. The CDR3 spells CASSLGRRLYNEQYF. Here the CDR3 DNA reads TGTGCCAGCAGCCTGGGGAGGAGATTATACAATGAGCAGTACTTC.

This rearrangement joins TRBV28 to TRBJ2-3; tentative D call: TRBD1 (6 bases). Trimming shortened V by 5 bases and J by 0 bases, and 18 bases separated the two germline ends. CDR3 size: 17 residues. The V gene's germline CDR1 is MDHEN and CDR2 SYDVKM. The CDR3 DNA reads as TGTGCCAGCAGTAGCGAGGTGGCGGACAGAAGCACAGATACGCAGTATTTT. Translating it yields CASSSEVADRSTDTQYF.

The chain joins TRBV2 to TRBJ2-3; 8 bases align to TRBD1. Trimming cost V 3 bases and J 5 bases; bases outside gene matches: 10. The germline V gene encodes CDR1 SNHLY and CDR2 FYNNEI. The CDR3 length is 16 residues. Written as DNA, the CDR3 is TGTGCCAGCAGTGACTTGGGCAGGGGGCTGAAAGATACGCAGTATTTT. Translating gives CASSDLGRGLKDTQYF.

This clonotype was seen a handful of times. The chain has TRBV20-1 and TRBJ2-1; 12 bases are shared with TRBD2. The CDR3 has 16 residues. Germline trimming cut 3 bases from V and 8 bases from J; bases unmatched to any gene: 11. Germline loops: CDR1 DFQATT, CDR2 SNEGSKA (reference sequence). This chain's CDR3 is CSASWLAGGLGDEQFF. CDR3 nucleotide sequence: TGCAGTGCTAGCTGGCTAGCGGGGGGGCTAGGGGATGAGCAGTTCTTC.

This clonotype occurred a few times. This chain joins TRBV5-1 and TRBJ2-3; 10 nucleotides agree with TRBD1. Trimming at V came to 6 bases and at J to 4 bases, leaving 8 bases not matched to a gene. Germline V gene data show CDR1 as SGHRS and CDR2 as YFSETQ. The CDR3 totals 15 residues. The CDR3 bases are TGCGCCAGCACCCGGGACAGGGGTTCAGCAGATACGCAGTATTTT. Amino acids: CASTRDRGSADTQYF.

This clonotype was counted many times. This chain links TRBV12-3 or TRBV12-4 with TRBJ2-1; D remains unclear. V lost 1 base to trimming and J lost 3 bases, with 10 bases between them. The CDR3 length is 15 residues. CDR3 sequence (DNA): TGTGCCAGCAGTTTAGGTACGGCCTACTACAATGAGCAGTTCTTC. Amino acid sequence: CASSLGTAYYNEQFF.

The rearrangement links TRBV7-2 to TRBJ2-5; 9 nucleotides align to TRBD2. This CDR3 comprises 16 residues. Germline V gene lookup returns CDR1 SGHTA and CDR2 FQGNSA. V was clipped by 1 base and J by 2 bases; unmatched bases: 5. CDR3 sequence reads: CASSLELAGKQETQYF. In DNA, the CDR3 is TGTGCCAGCAGCTTAGAGCTAGCGGGGAAACAAGAGACCCAGTACTTC.

The sample holds one count of this clonotype. The CDR3: CASSLSGHYYNEQFF. For the CDR3, the DNA is TGTGCCAGCAGCTTATCGGGGCACTACTACAATGAGCAGTTCTTC. V usage is TRBV7-2 and J usage is TRBJ2-1; TRBD1 or TRBD2 may be the D gene (5 bases each). Per germline, CDR1 SGHTA and CDR2 FQGNSA. The V and J ends lost 2 bases and 3 bases respectively, with 11 bases between them. The CDR3 runs to 15 residues.

This clonotype was picked up a small number of times. This chain connects TRBV10-1 to TRBJ2-3; D is undetermined. Germline V lookup: CDR1 WNHNN, CDR2 SYGVQD (reference sequence). The CDR3 extends over 13 amino acids. Trimming stripped 3 bases from V and 6 bases from J, with 10 bases between. CDR3 region: CASSDGRVDTQYF. The CDR3 DNA follows: TGCGCCAGCAGTGATGGAAGGGTGGATACGCAGTATTTT.

This chain links TRBV12-3 or TRBV12-4 with TRBJ1-5; 12 bases fit TRBD1. This CDR3 comprises 17 residues. The V and J ends lost 3 bases and 2 bases, in that order; junction bases with no gene match: 5. The CDR3 reads CASSLGQGARGNQPQHF. The DNA of the CDR3 is TGTGCCAGCAGTTTGGGACAGGGGGCGCGTGGCAATCAGCCCCAGCATTTT.

Only a few counts were recorded for this clonotype. The chain recombines TRBV10-3 with TRBJ2-5; D might be TRBD1 (6 bases). V was pared by 0 bases and J by 4 bases, with 12 bases between. CDR3 length: 15 residues. Germline V gives CDR1 ENHRY, CDR2 SYGVKD. The CDR3 nucleotides read TGTGCCATCAGTGAGTCGTATTCACAGGGAGAGACCCAGTACTTC. Translation gives CAISESYSQGETQYF.

This clonotype was seen only a few times. The rearrangement links TRBV20-1 to TRBJ2-3; 9 bases are a match to TRBD2. V was pared by 2 bases and J by 0 bases, with 6 bases of the junction left unmatched. This CDR3 region has 16 residues. Germline V gene lookup returns CDR1 DFQATT and CDR2 SNEGSKA (reference sequence). The CDR3 coding sequence is TGCAGTGCTAGAATACCTAGCGGGGAAAGCACAGATACGCAGTATTTT. It is translated as CSARIPSGESTDTQYF.

V and J are TRBV6-6 and TRBJ2-7; D not resolved. The V and J ends lost 4 bases and 7 bases respectively, with 8 bases between them. The CDR3 has 11 residues. The germline V gene has CDR1 MNHNY and CDR2 SVGAGI (reference sequence). The DNA of the CDR3 is TGTGCCAGCAGTTTCCCTGGGGAGCAGTACTTC. This gives the protein CASSFPGEQYF.

The chain employs TRBV20-1 and TRBJ2-7, with 10 bases lining up with TRBD2. With V trimmed by 0 bases and J by 2 bases, 7 bases remained unmatched. The CDR3 loop spans 16 amino acids. Germline V gene lookup returns CDR1 DFQATT and CDR2 SNEGSKA (reference sequence). The CDR3 spells CSAREALAGAPYEQYF. The CDR3 DNA reads as TGCAGTGCTAGAGAGGCTCTAGCGGGAGCACCCTACGAGCAGTACTTC.

The J gene is TRBJ2-1, the V gene TRBV6-6, with TRBD2 identical over 11 bases. Trimming cost V 6 bases and J 8 bases; bases outside gene matches: 6. CDR1 is MNHNY, CDR2 SVGAGI, per germline (reference sequence). This CDR3 spans 14 amino acids. CDR3 residues: CASSRTSGLHEQFF. CDR3 in DNA: TGTGCCAGCAGCCGGACTAGCGGGTTGCATGAGCAGTTCTTC.

The rearrangement joins TRBV5-1 to TRBJ2-1; perhaps D is TRBD1 or TRBD2 (5 bases each). V dropped 0 bases and J dropped 7 bases, with 17 bases sitting between them. Germline lookup yields CDR1 SGHRS and CDR2 YFSETQ. The CDR3 has 16 amino acids. The DNA of the CDR3 is TGCGCCAGCAGCTTGGGAGGGGCGACCCCTCAGAATGAGCAGTTCTTC. Translation gives CASSLGGATPQNEQFF.

The DNA for the CDR3 is TGTGCCAGCAGCCCCTGGGGAGGGGTTGAAGCTTTCTTT. Translation gives CASSPWGGVEAFF. The chain couples TRBV7-2 to TRBJ1-1, with a tentative D call TRBD1 (5 bases). This CDR3 spans 13 amino acids. Per germline, CDR1 SGHTA and CDR2 FQGNSA. V shed 5 bases and J shed 7 bases, with 14 bases lying between them.